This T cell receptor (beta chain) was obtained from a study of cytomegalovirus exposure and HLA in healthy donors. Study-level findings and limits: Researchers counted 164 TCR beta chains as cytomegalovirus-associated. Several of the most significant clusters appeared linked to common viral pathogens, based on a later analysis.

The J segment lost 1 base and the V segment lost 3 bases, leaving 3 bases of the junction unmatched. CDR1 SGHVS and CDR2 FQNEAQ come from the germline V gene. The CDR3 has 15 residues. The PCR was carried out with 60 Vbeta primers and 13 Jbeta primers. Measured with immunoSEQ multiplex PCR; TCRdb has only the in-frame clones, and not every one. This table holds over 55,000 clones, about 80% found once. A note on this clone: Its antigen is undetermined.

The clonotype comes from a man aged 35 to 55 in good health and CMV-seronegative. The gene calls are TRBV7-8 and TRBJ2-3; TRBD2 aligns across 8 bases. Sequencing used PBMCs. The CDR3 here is CASSLGRGGTDTQYF. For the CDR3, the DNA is TGTGCCAGCAGCTTGGGGCGGGGGGGCACAGATACGCAGTATTTT.